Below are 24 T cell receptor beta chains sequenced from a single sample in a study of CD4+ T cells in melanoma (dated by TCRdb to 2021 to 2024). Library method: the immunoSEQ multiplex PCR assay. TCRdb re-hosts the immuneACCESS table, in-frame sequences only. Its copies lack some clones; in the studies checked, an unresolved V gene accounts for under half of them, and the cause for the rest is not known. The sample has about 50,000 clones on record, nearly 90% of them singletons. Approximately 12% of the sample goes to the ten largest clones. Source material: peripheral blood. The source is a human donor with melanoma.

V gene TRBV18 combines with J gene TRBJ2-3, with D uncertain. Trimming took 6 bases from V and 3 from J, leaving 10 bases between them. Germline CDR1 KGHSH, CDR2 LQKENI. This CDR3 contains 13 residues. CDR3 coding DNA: TGTGCCAGCTCTCCCCCCGTAACAGATACGCAGTATTTT. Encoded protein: CASSPPVTDTQYF.

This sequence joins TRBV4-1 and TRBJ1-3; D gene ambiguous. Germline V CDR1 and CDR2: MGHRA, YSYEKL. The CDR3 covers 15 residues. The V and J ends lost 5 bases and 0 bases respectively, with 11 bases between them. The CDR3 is CASSDFMGSGNTIYF. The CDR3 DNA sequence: TGCGCCAGCAGCGATTTCATGGGCTCTGGAAACACCATATATTTT.

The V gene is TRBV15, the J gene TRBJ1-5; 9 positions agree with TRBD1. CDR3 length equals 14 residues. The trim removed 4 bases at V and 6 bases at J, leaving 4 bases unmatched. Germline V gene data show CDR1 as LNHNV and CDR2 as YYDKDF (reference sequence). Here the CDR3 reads CATSTTGGGQPQHF. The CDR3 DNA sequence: TGTGCCACCAGCACCACAGGGGGCGGTCAGCCCCAGCATTTT.

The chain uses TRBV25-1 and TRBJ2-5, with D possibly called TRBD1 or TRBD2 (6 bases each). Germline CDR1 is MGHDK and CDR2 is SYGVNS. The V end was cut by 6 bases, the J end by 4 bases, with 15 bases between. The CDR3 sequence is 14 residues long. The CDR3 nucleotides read TGTGCCAGCAGAGGAGGGCAGGGGTTAGAGACCCAGTACTTC. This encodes CASRGGQGLETQYF.

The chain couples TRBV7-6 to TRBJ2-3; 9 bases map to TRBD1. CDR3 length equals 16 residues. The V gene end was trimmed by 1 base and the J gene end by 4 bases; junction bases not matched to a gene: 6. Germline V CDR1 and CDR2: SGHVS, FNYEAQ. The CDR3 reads CASSLDVGQGADTQYF. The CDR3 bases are TGTGCCAGCAGCTTAGATGTGGGACAGGGCGCAGATACGCAGTATTTT.

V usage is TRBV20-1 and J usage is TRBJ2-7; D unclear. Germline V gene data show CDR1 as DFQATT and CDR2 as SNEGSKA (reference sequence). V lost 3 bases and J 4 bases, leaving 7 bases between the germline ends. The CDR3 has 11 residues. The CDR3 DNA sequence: TGCAGTGCTAGCTCCCGATACGAGCAGTACTTC. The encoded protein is CSASSRYEQYF.

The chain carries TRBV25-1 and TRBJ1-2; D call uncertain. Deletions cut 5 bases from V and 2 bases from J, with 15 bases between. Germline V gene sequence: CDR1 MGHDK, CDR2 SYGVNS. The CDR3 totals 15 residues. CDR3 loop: CASSKSDRANYGYTF. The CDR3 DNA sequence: TGTGCCAGCAGTAAATCAGACCGGGCGAACTATGGCTACACCTTC.

CDR3 amino acids: CASSVDWGENYGYTF. Here the CDR3 DNA reads TGTGCCAGCAGCGTAGATTGGGGCGAGAACTATGGCTACACCTTC. The V call is TRBV9, the J call TRBJ1-2; perhaps TRBD1 as D (5 bases). The germline V gene has CDR1 SGDLS and CDR2 YYNGEE. The CDR3 extends over 15 amino acids. The V and J ends lost 0 bases and 2 bases respectively, with 11 bases between them.

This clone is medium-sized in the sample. CDR3 protein: CAVQGSGEQYF. CDR3 nucleotide sequence: TGTGCCGTACAGGGGTCGGGCGAGCAGTACTTC. The rearrangement joins TRBV30 to TRBJ2-7; 7 bases line up with TRBD1. Unmatched junction bases numbered 7, after V lost 8 bases and J lost 6 bases. The CDR3 runs 11 residues. Germline lookup yields CDR1 GTSNPN and CDR2 SVGIG (reference sequence).

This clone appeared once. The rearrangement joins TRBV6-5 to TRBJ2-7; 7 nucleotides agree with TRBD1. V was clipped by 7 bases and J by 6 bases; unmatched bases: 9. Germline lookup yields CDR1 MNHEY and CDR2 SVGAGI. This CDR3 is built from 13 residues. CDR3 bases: TGTGCCAGCACTCAACACCGGGACAGCGAGCAGTACTTC. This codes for CASTQHRDSEQYF.

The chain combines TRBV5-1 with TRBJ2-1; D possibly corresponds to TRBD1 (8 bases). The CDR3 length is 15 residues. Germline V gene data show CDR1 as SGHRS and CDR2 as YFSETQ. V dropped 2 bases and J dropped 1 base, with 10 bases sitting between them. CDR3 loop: CASSLQGGSYNEQFF. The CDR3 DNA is TGCGCCAGCAGCTTACAGGGGGGGTCCTACAATGAGCAGTTCTTC.

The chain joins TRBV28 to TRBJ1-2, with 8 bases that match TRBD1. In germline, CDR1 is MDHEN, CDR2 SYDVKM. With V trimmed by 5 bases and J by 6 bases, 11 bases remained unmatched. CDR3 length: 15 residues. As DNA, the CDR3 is TGTGCCAGCAGTCCGACCCGGGACAGGCTGGATGGCTACACCTTC. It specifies CASSPTRDRLDGYTF.

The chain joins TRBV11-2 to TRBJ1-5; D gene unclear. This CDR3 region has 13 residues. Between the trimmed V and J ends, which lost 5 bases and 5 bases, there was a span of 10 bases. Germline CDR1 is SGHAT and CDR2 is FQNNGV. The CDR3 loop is CASSAQRDQPQHF. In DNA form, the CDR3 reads TGTGCCAGCAGCGCCCAGAGGGATCAGCCCCAGCATTTT.

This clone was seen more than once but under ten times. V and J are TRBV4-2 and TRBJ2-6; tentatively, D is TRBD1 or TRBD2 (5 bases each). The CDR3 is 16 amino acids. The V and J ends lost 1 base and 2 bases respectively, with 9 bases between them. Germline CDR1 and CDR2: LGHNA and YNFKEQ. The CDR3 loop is CASSQAQGPGANVLTF. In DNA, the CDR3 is TGTGCCAGCAGCCAAGCCCAGGGACCTGGGGCCAACGTCCTGACTTTC.

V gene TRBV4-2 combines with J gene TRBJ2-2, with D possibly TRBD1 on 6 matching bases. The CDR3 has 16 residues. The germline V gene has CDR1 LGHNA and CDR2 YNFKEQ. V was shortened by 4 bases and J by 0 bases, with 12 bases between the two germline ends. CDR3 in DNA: TGTGCCAGCAGCCCCCAGGGGCACTCGAACACCGGGGAGCTGTTTTTT. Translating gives CASSPQGHSNTGELFF.

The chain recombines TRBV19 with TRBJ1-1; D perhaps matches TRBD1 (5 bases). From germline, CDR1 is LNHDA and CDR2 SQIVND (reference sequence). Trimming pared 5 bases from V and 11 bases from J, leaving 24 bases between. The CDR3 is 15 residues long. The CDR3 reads CASSVFGSSRGGAFF. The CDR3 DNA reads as TGTGCCAGTAGTGTCTTCGGGAGCTCCCGGGGGGGGGCTTTCTTT. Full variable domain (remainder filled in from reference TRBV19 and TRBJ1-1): DGGITQSPKYLFRKEGQNVTLSCEQNLNHDAMYWYRQDPGQGLRLIYYSQIVNDFQKGDIAEGYSVSREKKESFPLTVTSAQKNPTAFYLCASSVFGSSRGGAFFGQGTRLTVV.

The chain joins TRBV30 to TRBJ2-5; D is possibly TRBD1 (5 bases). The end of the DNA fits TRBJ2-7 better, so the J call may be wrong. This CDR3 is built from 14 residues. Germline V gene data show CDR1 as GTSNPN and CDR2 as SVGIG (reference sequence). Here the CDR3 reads CAWSVGRVRYEQYF. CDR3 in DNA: TGTGCCTGGAGTGTCGGCAGGGTGAGGTACGAGCAGTACTTC.

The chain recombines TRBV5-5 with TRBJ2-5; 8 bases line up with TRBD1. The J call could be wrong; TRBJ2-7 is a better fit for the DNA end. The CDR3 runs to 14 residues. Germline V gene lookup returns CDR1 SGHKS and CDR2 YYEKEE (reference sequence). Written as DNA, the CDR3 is TGTGCCAGCAGCTCGCAGGGGGCGCGGTACGAGCAGTACTTC. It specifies CASSSQGARYEQYF.

CDR3 DNA: TGTGCCAGTAGTACCCTTCTAGGACTAGCGGGGAATGCAGATACGCAGTATTTT. Its protein is CASSTLLGLAGNADTQYF. V and J are TRBV19 and TRBJ2-3; 12 bases map to TRBD2. Trimming at V came to 4 bases and at J to 4 bases, leaving 12 bases not matched to a gene. Germline V lookup: CDR1 LNHDA, CDR2 SQIVND (reference sequence). The CDR3 covers 18 residues.

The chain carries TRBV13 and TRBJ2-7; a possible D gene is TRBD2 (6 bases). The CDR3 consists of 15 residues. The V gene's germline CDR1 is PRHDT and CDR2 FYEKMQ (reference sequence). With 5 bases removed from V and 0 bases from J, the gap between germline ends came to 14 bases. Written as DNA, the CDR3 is TGTGCCAGCAGCGAGAGGGACTTTAGCTCCTACGAGCAGTACTTC. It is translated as CASSERDFSSYEQYF.

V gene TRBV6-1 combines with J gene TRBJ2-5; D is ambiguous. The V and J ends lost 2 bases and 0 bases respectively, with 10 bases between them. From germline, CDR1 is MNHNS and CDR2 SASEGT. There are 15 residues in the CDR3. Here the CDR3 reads CASSEYSFNQETQYF. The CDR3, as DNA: TGTGCCAGCAGTGAATACAGTTTCAACCAAGAGACCCAGTACTTC.

CDR3 protein: CASSLELGSWGDTEAFF. The CDR3 region has the DNA TGTGCCAGCAGCTTAGAATTGGGGAGCTGGGGTGACACTGAAGCTTTCTTT. The chain links TRBV7-9 to TRBJ1-1, with no clear D. The CDR3 is made up of 17 amino acids. V was pared by 1 base and J by 3 bases, with 18 bases between. The V gene's germline CDR1 is SEHNR and CDR2 FQNEAQ (reference sequence). Based on the CDR3 plus reference TRBV7-9 and TRBJ1-1, the full variable domain is DTGVSQNPRHKITKRGQNVTFRCDPISEHNRLYWYRQTLGQGPEFLTYFQNEAQLEKSRLLSDRFSAERPKGSFSTLEIQRTEQGDSAMYLCASSLELGSWGDTEAFFGQGTRLTVV.

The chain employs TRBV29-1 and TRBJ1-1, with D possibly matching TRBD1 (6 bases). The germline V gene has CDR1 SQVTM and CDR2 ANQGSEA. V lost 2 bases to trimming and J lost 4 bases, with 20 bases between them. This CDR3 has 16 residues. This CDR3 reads CSVEPGRGDDGTEAFF. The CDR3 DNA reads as TGCAGCGTTGAACCGGGAAGGGGGGACGATGGCACTGAAGCTTTCTTT.

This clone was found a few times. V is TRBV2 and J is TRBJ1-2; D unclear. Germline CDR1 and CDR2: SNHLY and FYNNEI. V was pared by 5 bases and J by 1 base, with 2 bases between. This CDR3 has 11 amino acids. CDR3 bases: TGTGCCAGCAGTATTAACTATGGCTACACCTTC. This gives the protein CASSINYGYTF.